A selection of T cell receptor beta chains follows, all from one sample in a study of blood T cell repertoires in COVID-19. Using immunoSEQ multiplex PCR, the repertoire was profiled, and TCRdb retains in-frame clones only, with some absent. The sample consists of a few hundred thousand clones, 65% to 85% of them appearing once. The sample was peripheral blood. The receptors come from a person aged 65-85 years with COVID-19, enrolled during active disease. CDR3s include the opening cysteine and the closing phenylalanine or tryptophan. The D gene is left open where the match is weak. Where a row states a size, it is once, few, many or the class of an expanded clone; other rows omit it.

>TRBV5-1|-|TRBD2|TRBJ2-2
CASSLAGATGELFF
TGCGCCAGCAGCCTAGCGGGAGCCACCGGGGAGCTGTTTTTT
>TRBV5-4|-|TRBD1|TRBJ2-1
CASRFTGGVSSYNEQFF
TGTGCCAGCAGGTTTACAGGGGGTGTGAGCTCCTACAATGAGCAGTTCTTC
>TRBV19|-|TRBD1|TRBJ1-3
CASSGTAGNTIYF
TGTGCCAGTAGTGGGACAGCTGGAAACACCATATATTTT
>TRBV6-1|-|-|TRBJ1-6
CASSEVKPSSYNSPLHF
TGTGCCAGCAGTGAAGTTAAGCCTAGCTCCTATAATTCACCCCTCCACTTT
>TRBV19|-|-|TRBJ2-4
CASSITGRNIQYF
TGTGCCAGTAGTATTACAGGTCGGAACATTCAGTACTTC
>TRBV7-8|-|-|TRBJ2-6
CASSLSTGANVLTF
TGTGCCAGCAGCTTATCAACTGGGGCCAACGTCCTGACTTTC
>TRBV11-2|once|TRBD2|TRBJ2-7
CASGTGLAGVWSPYEQYF
TGTGCCAGCGGGACGGGACTAGCGGGAGTCTGGAGTCCCTACGAGCAGTACTTC
>TRBV4-3|once|TRBD1|TRBJ2-1
CASSWDRGSEQFF
TGCGCCAGCAGCTGGGACAGGGGTAGTGAGCAGTTCTTC
>TRBV2|-|TRBD1|TRBJ1-3
CASQLDRGLGNTIYF
TGTGCCAGCCAACTTGACAGGGGGCTTGGAAACACCATATATTTT
>TRBV7-8|few|-|TRBJ1-1
CASSLGGGPAEAFF
TGTGCCAGCAGCTTAGGGGGGGGACCGGCTGAAGCTTTCTTT
>TRBV19|-|-|TRBJ1-3
CASSGQDSGNTIYF
TGTGCCAGTAGTGGCCAGGACTCTGGAAACACCATATATTTT
>TRBV28|few|-|TRBJ2-2
CASREDYWTGELFF
TGTGCCAGCAGGGAGGACTATTGGACCGGGGAGCTGTTTTTT
>TRBV7-9|once|-|TRBJ2-1
CASSQDYGVLNEQFF
TGTGCCAGCAGCCAAGACTACGGGGTTCTGAATGAGCAGTTCTTC
>TRBV2|-|TRBD1|TRBJ1-5
CASSEGVGTGFTQPQHF
TGTGCCAGCAGTGAAGGTGTGGGGACAGGGTTCACGCAGCCCCAGCATTTT
>TRBV5-1|-|-|TRBJ2-3
CASSLAQTSRADTQYF
TGCGCCAGCAGCTTGGCCCAAACCTCTCGCGCAGATACGCAGTATTTT
>TRBV1|-|-|TRBJ2-7
CTSSHHALSYEQYF
TGCACCAGCAGCCATCATGCCCTATCCTACGAGCAGTACTTC
>TRBV12-3/TRBV12-4|-|-|TRBJ1-1
CATHRDYRTEAFF
TGTGCCACCCACAGGGACTATCGCACTGAAGCTTTCTTT
>TRBV7-2|-|-|TRBJ1-6
CASSSQGKGIFSPLHF
TGTGCCAGCAGCTCGCAGGGGAAAGGGATATTTTCACCCCTCCACTTT
>TRBV25-1|few|-|TRBJ2-7
CASRDSSTRGYEQYF
TGTGCCAGCAGGGACAGTTCCACCAGAGGCTACGAGCAGTACTTC
>TRBV9|-|TRBD1|TRBJ1-3
CASSSGQGGIRNTIYF
TGTGCCAGCAGCTCAGGACAGGGAGGAATTAGAAACACCATATATTTT
>TRBV28|few|-|TRBJ1-2
CASSTGRVYGYTF
TGTGCCAGCAGCACAGGACGGGTCTATGGCTACACCTTC
>TRBV2|few|-|TRBJ2-7
CASMSEQDSYEQYF
TGTGCCAGCATGAGTGAACAGGACTCCTACGAGCAGTACTTC
>TRBV7-2|-|TRBD1|TRBJ1-2
CASSLGTDNYGYTF
TGTGCCAGCAGTTTAGGGACAGATAACTATGGCTACACCTTC
>TRBV28|-|TRBD1|TRBJ1-6
CASRQTGENSPLHF
TGTGCCAGCAGGCAGACAGGGGAGAATTCACCCCTCCACTTT
>TRBV27|-|-|TRBJ2-1
CASIGSYNEQFF
TGTGCCAGCATCGGGTCCTACAATGAGCAGTTCTTC
>TRBV5-4|-|TRBD2|TRBJ2-5
CASSLGLAGRQETQYF
TGTGCCAGCAGCTTGGGACTAGCGGGTAGGCAAGAGACCCAGTACTTC
>TRBV6-4|-|TRBD2|TRBJ2-3
CASGEAGGRDTQYF
TGTGCCAGCGGTGAAGCGGGAGGAAGAGATACGCAGTATTTT
>TRBV12-3/TRBV12-4|-|-|TRBJ1-1
CASSLAFTEAFF
TGTGCCAGCAGTTTGGCCTTTACTGAAGCTTTCTTT
>TRBV7-8|-|TRBD2|TRBJ2-7
CASSLLFAGGRIDEQYF
TGTGCCAGCAGCTTACTGTTTGCTGGCGGGAGGATCGACGAGCAGTACTTC
>TRBV14|-|TRBD1|TRBJ2-7
CASSQGQGPYEQYF
TGTGCCAGCAGCCAAGGACAGGGTCCCTACGAGCAGTACTTC
>TRBV4-1|-|-|TRBJ2-7
CASSLGGVKGDEQYF
TGCGCCAGCAGCCTCGGGGGTGTAAAAGGCGACGAGCAGTACTTC
>TRBV3-1/TRBV3-2|-|TRBD1|TRBJ1-4
CASSQGGFRGQLF
TGTGCCAGCAGCCAAGGCGGGTTCAGGGGGCAGCTTTTT
>TRBV7-2|-|TRBD2|TRBJ2-1
CASSLGASGVAYNEQFF
TGTGCCAGCAGCTTAGGGGCTAGCGGGGTCGCCTACAATGAGCAGTTCTTC
>TRBV2|once|-|TRBJ2-3
CASSRVSSTDTQYF
TGTGCCAGCAGTCGGGTATCTAGCACAGATACGCAGTATTTT
>TRBV6-6|-|-|TRBJ2-2
CASRYGTPNTGELFF
TGTGCCAGCCGATACGGGACACCCAACACCGGGGAGCTGTTTTTT
>TRBV14|-|-|TRBJ2-3
CASSPGADTQYF
TGTGCCAGCAGCCCGGGGGCAGATACGCAGTATTTT
>TRBV3-1/TRBV3-2|-|-|TRBJ1-2
CASSQFEGYTF
TGTGCCAGCAGCCAATTCGAGGGCTACACCTTC
>TRBV4-3|-|-|TRBJ2-7
CASSQVPGPGEQYF
TGCGCCAGCAGCCAAGTTCCCGGTCCGGGGGAGCAGTACTTC
>TRBV6-2/TRBV6-3|-|-|TRBJ2-5
CASSFQGLDQETQYF
TGTGCCAGCAGTTTCCAGGGCCTTGACCAAGAGACCCAGTACTTC
>TRBV6-5|-|TRBD1|TRBJ2-2
CASIPGTGATGELFF
TGTGCCAGCATTCCCGGGACAGGAGCCACCGGGGAGCTGTTTTTT